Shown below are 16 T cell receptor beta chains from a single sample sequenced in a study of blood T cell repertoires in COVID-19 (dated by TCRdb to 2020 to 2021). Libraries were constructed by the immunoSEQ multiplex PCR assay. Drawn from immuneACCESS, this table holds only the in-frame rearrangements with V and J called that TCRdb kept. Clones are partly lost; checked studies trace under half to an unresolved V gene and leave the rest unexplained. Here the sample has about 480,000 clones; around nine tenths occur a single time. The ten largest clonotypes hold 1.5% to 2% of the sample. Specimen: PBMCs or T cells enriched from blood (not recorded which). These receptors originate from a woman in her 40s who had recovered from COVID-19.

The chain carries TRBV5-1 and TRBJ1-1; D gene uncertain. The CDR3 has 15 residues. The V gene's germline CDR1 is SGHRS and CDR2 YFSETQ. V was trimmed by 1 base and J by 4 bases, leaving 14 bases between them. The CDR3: CASSLLLGDGTEAFF. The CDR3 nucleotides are TGCGCCAGCAGCTTGCTTTTGGGCGATGGCACTGAAGCTTTCTTT.

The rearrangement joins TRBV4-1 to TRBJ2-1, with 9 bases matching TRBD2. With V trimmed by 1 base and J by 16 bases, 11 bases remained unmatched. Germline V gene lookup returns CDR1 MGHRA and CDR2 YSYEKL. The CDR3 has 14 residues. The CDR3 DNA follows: TGCGCCAGCAGCCAAGCCCGTACTAGCGGGCCAGGTTTCTTC. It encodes CASSQARTSGPGFF.

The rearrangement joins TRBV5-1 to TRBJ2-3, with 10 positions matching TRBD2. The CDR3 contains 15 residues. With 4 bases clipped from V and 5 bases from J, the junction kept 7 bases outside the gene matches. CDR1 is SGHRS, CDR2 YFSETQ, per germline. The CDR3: CASSPPSGSGDTQYF. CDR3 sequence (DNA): TGCGCCAGCAGCCCCCCTAGCGGGAGTGGAGATACGCAGTATTTT.

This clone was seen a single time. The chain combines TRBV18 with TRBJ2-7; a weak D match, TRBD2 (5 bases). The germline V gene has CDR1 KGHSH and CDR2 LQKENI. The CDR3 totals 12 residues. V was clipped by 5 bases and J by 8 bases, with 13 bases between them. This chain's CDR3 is CASSGQREQQYF. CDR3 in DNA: TGTGCCAGCTCAGGGCAAAGGGAGCAGCAGTACTTC.

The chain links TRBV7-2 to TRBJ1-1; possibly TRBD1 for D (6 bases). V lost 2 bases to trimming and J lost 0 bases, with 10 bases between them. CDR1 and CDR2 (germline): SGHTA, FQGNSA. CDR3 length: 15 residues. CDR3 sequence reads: CASSLNRDLNTEAFF. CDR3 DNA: TGTGCCAGCAGCTTAAACAGGGACCTGAACACTGAAGCTTTCTTT.

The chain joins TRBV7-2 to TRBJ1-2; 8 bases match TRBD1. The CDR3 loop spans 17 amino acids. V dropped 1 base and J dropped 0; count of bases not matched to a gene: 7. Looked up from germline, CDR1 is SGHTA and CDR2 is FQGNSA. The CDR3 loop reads CASSLGGQAPTNYGYTF. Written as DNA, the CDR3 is TGTGCCAGCAGCTTAGGGGGACAGGCCCCTACTAACTATGGCTACACCTTC.

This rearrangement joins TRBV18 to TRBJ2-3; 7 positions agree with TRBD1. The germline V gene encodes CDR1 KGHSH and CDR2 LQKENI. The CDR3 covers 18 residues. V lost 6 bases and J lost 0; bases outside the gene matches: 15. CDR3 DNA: TGTGCCAGCTCCCTTCAACCCAGGGGGTTAACTAGCACAGATACGCAGTATTTT. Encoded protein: CASSLQPRGLTSTDTQYF. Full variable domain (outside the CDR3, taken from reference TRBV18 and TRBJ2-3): NAGVMQNPRHLVRRRGQEARLRCSPMKGHSHVYWYRQLPEEGLKFMVYLQKENIIDESGMPKERFSAEFPKEGPSILRIQQVVRGDSAAYFCASSLQPRGLTSTDTQYFGPGTRLTVL.

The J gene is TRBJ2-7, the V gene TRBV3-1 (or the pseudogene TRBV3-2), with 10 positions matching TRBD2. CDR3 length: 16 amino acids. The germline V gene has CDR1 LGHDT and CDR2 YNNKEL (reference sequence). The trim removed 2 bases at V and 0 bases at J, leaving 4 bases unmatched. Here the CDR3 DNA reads TGTGCCAGCAGCCAAACTAGCGGGGATTACTCCTACGAGCAGTACTTC. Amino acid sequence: CASSQTSGDYSYEQYF.

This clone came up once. The CDR3 is CASSLGLAGGPEETQYF. The CDR3 region has the DNA TGTGCCAGCAGCTTGGGCCTAGCGGGAGGGCCGGAAGAGACCCAGTACTTC. The J gene is TRBJ2-5, the V gene TRBV5-4; 12 nucleotides agree with TRBD2. Germline assignment: CDR1 SGHNT and CDR2 YYREEE (reference sequence). This CDR3 has 17 amino acids. The V and J ends lost 0 bases and 3 bases, in that order; junction bases with no gene match: 6.

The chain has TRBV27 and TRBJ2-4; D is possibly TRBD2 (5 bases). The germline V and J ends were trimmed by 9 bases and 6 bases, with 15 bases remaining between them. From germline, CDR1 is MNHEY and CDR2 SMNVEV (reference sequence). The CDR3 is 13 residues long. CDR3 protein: CASQRVRGNIQYF. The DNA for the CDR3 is TGTGCCAGTCAAAGGGTTCGGGGAAACATTCAGTACTTC.

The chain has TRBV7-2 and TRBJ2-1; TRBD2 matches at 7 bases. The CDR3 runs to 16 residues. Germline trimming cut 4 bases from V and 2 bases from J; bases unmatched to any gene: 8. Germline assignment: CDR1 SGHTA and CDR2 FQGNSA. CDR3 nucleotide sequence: TGTGCCAGCAGCTCCCGAGCGGGACCTCCCTACAATGAGCAGTTCTTC. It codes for CASSSRAGPPYNEQFF.

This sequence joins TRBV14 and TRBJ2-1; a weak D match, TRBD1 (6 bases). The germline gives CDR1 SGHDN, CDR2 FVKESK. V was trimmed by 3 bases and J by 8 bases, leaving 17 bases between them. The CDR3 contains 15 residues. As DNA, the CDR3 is TGTGCCAGCAGCCACCGGGACACCCAACCCGATGAGCAGTTCTTC. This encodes CASSHRDTQPDEQFF.

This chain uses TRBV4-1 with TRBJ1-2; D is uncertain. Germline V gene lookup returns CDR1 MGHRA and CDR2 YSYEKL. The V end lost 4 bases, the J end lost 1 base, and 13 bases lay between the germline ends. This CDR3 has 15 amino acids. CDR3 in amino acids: CASSRRTGDNYGYTF. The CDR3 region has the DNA TGCGCCAGCAGCCGACGCACCGGGGATAACTATGGCTACACCTTC.

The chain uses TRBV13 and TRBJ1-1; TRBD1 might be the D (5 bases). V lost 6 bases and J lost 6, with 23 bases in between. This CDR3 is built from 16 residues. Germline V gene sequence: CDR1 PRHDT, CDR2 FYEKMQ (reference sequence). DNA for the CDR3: TGTGCCAGCAGGCTCAGGGAATCGTATAGACGAGCTGAAGCTTTCTTT. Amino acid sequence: CASRLRESYRRAEAFF.

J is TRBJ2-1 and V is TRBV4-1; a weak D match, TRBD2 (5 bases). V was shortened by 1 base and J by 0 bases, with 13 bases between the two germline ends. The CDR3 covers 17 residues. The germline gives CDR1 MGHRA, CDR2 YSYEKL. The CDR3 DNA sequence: TGCGCCAGCAGCCAAGTGGGAGCTACCAGCTCCTACAATGAGCAGTTCTTC. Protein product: CASSQVGATSSYNEQFF.

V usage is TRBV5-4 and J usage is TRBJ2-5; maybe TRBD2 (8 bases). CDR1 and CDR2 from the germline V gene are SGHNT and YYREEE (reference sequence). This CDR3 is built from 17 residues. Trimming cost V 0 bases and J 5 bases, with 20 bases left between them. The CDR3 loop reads CASSLVSGGGKQETQYF. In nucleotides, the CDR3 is TGTGCCAGCAGCTTGGTTTCGGGAGGGGGCAAGCAGGAGACCCAGTACTTC. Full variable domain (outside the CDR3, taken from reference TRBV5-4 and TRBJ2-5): ETGVTQSPTHLIKTRGQQVTLRCSSQSGHNTVSWYQQALGQGPQFIFQYYREEENGRGNFPPRFSGLQFPNYSSELNVNALELDDSALYLCASSLVSGGGKQETQYFGPGTRLLVL.